This TCR beta chain is from a study of blood T cells in healthy people across ages. Study-wide results and limits: The donors' CMV status was not determined, possibly confounding changes in expanded clonotypes.

This clonotype was seen a handful of times. Its target is not known. Trimming stripped 3 bases from V and 1 base from J, with 9 bases between. CDR1 is LGHNA, CDR2 YSLEER, per germline. The length of the CDR3 is 15 residues. A sample-barcoded 5' primer and a J-beta primer mix were used in a second PCR of about 7 to 12 cycles. The authors tagged each cDNA molecule using a template-switch adaptor with 12 random nucleotides. One entry per CDR3 protein results from TCRdb running MiXCR on the 5' RACE reads. The sample carries over 1,300,000 distinct CDR3 sequences, approximately 60% recorded once. Donors ranged from roughly 6 to 100 years old and were healthy Caucasians in Russia.

This chain connects TRBV4-3 to TRBJ2-2; TRBD1 might be the D (6 bases). Sequences were obtained from blood. The sequence derives from a man between 18 and 29 years old in good health. This chain's CDR3 is CASSQTGLNTGELFF. The DNA of the CDR3 is TGCGCCAGCAGCCAGACAGGCCTGAACACCGGGGAGCTGTTTTTT.